The 29 T cell receptor beta chains in this list originate from one sample, sequenced in a study of CD8 T cells in ankylosing spondylitis. TCRdb redid the calling of the 5' RACE reads with MiXCR, one entry per CDR3 protein. The sample has some 340,000 distinct CDR3 sequences; around 15% are singletons. Sequences were obtained from blood, either unsorted or a sorted T cell fraction (not recorded which). These receptors all come from a male donor with ankylosing spondylitis or in good health (not recorded which).

The V call is TRBV6-2 or TRBV6-3, the J call TRBJ2-7; tentatively, D is TRBD2 (5 bases). Germline V gene data show CDR1 as MNHEY and CDR2 as SVGEGT. This CDR3 has 12 residues. V lost 2 bases and J lost 5, with 7 bases in between. The CDR3 DNA sequence: TGTGCCAGCAGTTACACGGGGAACGAGCAGTACTTC. Its translation is CASSYTGNEQYF.

The chain employs TRBV2 and TRBJ2-3; D might be TRBD1 (5 bases). The V gene lost 0 bases and the J gene lost 6 bases, with 13 bases spanning the gap. Germline-derived CDR1 and CDR2 are SNHLY and FYNNEI. This CDR3 is built from 15 residues. The CDR3 is CASSEAGRAQDTQYF. In nucleotides, the CDR3 is TGTGCCAGCAGTGAAGCAGGCAGGGCCCAGGATACGCAGTATTTT. Full variable domain (remainder filled in from reference TRBV2 and TRBJ2-3): EPEVTQTPSHQVTQMGQEVILRCVPISNHLYFYWYRQILGQKVEFLVSFYNNEISEKSEIFDDQFSVERPDGSNFTLKIRSTKLEDSAMYFCASSEAGRAQDTQYFGPGTRLTVL.

This clonotype was seen repeatedly, ten times or more. The chain employs TRBV5-1 and TRBJ1-1; the D is unclear. V shed 3 bases and J shed 3 bases, with 12 bases lying between them. Germline values: CDR1 SGHRS, CDR2 YFSETQ. CDR3 length equals 14 residues. The CDR3 nucleotides read TGCGCCAGCAGCTGGCAGACGGTAGACACTGAAGCTTTCTTT. Protein sequence: CASSWQTVDTEAFF.

This clonotype appeared a few times. The chain couples TRBV11-2 to TRBJ2-5; D may be TRBD2 (6 bases). This CDR3 spans 17 amino acids. Germline V gives CDR1 SGHAT, CDR2 FQNNGV. V lost 5 bases to trimming and J lost 3 bases, with 22 bases between them. The CDR3 region is CASSPNRAEGQKETQYF. CDR3 nucleotides: TGTGCCAGCAGCCCAAATCGCGCGGAGGGTCAGAAAGAGACCCAGTACTTC.

As DNA, the CDR3 is TGCAGCGCGACCCCACAGGGGGCAGGTTACGAGCAGTACTTC. Translated: CSATPQGAGYEQYF. The V gene is TRBV29-1, the J gene TRBJ2-7, with TRBD1 matching 9 bases. The CDR3 loop spans 14 amino acids. Per germline, CDR1 SQVTM and CDR2 ANQGSEA. The V segment lost 7 bases and the J segment 4 bases; nucleotides outside the gene matches: 11.

This clonotype came up a few times. The chain has TRBV6-1 and TRBJ1-2, with 9 bases lining up with TRBD1. The V segment lost 5 bases and the J segment 5 bases; nucleotides outside the gene matches: 6. Per the germline V gene, CDR1 is MNHNS and CDR2 is SASEGT. This CDR3 is built from 14 residues. This chain's CDR3 is CASSRDRDRYGYTF. The DNA of the CDR3 is TGTGCCAGCAGTAGGGACAGGGATCGATATGGCTACACCTTC.

The genes are TRBV10-2 and TRBJ2-6; D gene uncertain. With 1 base removed from V and 0 bases from J, the gap between germline ends came to 4 bases. The CDR3 loop spans 15 amino acids. The germline V gene encodes CDR1 WSHSY and CDR2 SAAADI. The CDR3 region has the DNA TGCGCCAGCAGTGAGTACTCCTCTGGGGCCAACGTCCTGACTTTC. Translating it yields CASSEYSSGANVLTF.

This clonotype was seen a few times. The chain links TRBV15 to TRBJ2-2; possibly TRBD2 for D (5 bases). The V gene's germline CDR1 is LNHNV and CDR2 YYDKDF (reference sequence). The V end lost 4 bases, the J end lost 6 bases, and 15 bases lay between the germline ends. CDR3 length: 15 amino acids. Here the CDR3 DNA reads TGTGCCACCAGCAAGCGTTTCGGGGAAGCCGGGGAGCTGTTTTTT. Its protein is CATSKRFGEAGELFF.

This clonotype has more than one count but fewer than ten. The chain recombines TRBV20-1 with TRBJ2-7, with no clear D. Germline CDR1 DFQATT, CDR2 SNEGSKA (reference sequence). CDR3 size: 15 residues. Between the trimmed V and J ends, which lost 2 bases and 6 bases, there was a span of 20 bases. CDR3: CSARNEGGVLTEQYF. The CDR3 DNA follows: TGCAGTGCTAGAAATGAAGGCGGCGTCTTAACCGAGCAGTACTTC.

This clonotype was seen a handful of times. The chain recombines TRBV10-2 with TRBJ1-2; D is unresolved. The CDR3 contains 13 residues. V lost 6 bases and J 8 bases, leaving 16 bases between the germline ends. Germline V gene lookup returns CDR1 WSHSY and CDR2 SAAADI. Written as DNA, the CDR3 is TGCGCCAGCAGGCCACCTGCGACCGACGGCTACACCTTC. Translated, it gives CASRPPATDGYTF.

This clonotype was detected only a few times. The CDR3 protein is CASSSTLRPANTGELFF. CDR3 DNA: TGTGCCAGCAGTTCCACACTACGGCCCGCGAACACCGGGGAGCTGTTTTTT. The rearrangement links TRBV14 to TRBJ2-2, with unresolved D. The ends were cut back, 6 bases at V and 0 bases at J, with 17 bases in the middle. The germline V gene has CDR1 SGHDN and CDR2 FVKESK. The CDR3 length is 17 residues.

This clonotype was seen more than once but under ten times. This chain uses TRBV6-1 with TRBJ1-5; D is perhaps TRBD1 (6 bases). Germline V gene lookup returns CDR1 MNHNS and CDR2 SASEGT. V lost 7 bases, J lost 6 bases, and 13 bases lay in between. The CDR3 totals 13 residues. CDR3 DNA sequence: TGTGCCAGCATTGGACAGCTAGGTCAGCCCCAGCATTTT. The encoded protein is CASIGQLGQPQHF.

The chain is built from TRBV30 and TRBJ1-2; 8 positions match TRBD1. V lost 4 bases, J lost 0 bases, and 1 base stayed unmatched. CDR1 is GTSNPN and CDR2 is SVGIG in the germline V gene (reference sequence). This CDR3 is built from 13 residues. The CDR3 coding sequence is TGTGCCTGGACACAGGGGGCTAACTATGGCTACACCTTC. Protein: CAWTQGANYGYTF.

The CDR3 protein is CASSYRVTAGANVLTF. The CDR3 DNA sequence: TGTGCCAGCAGTTACCGGGTCACAGCTGGGGCCAACGTCCTGACTTTC. This rearrangement joins TRBV6-5 to TRBJ2-6; D gene ambiguous. V shed 2 bases and J shed 2 bases, with 10 bases lying between them. CDR3 length equals 16 residues. Per the germline V gene, CDR1 is MNHEY and CDR2 is SVGAGI.

V gene TRBV12-3 or TRBV12-4 combines with J gene TRBJ2-3; the D is unclear. The germline V and J ends were trimmed by 1 base and 1 base, with 15 bases remaining between them. The CDR3 has 17 residues. The CDR3 DNA is TGTGCCAGCAGTTTAGGCCCGAGAAGGGTTGGCACAGATACGCAGTATTTT. Translation gives CASSLGPRRVGTDTQYF.

A few counts support this clonotype. This chain connects TRBV24-1 to TRBJ2-1; 9 bases map to TRBD2. The CDR3 is 16 amino acids. Per the germline V gene, CDR1 is KGHDR and CDR2 is SFDVKD. V shed 4 bases and J 9 bases; nucleotides not matched to a gene: 12. The CDR3 nucleotides are TGTGCCACCAGTGACCCCGGCGTAGCGGGGGTTGGTGAGCAGTTCTTC. Protein product: CATSDPGVAGVGEQFF.

This clonotype was observed a handful of times. The CDR3 region has the DNA TGTGCCAGCAGCTTTACAGGGGCTAACACCGGGGAGCTGTTTTTT. This codes for CASSFTGANTGELFF. This rearrangement joins TRBV5-6 to TRBJ2-2, with 7 bases aligning to TRBD1. Germline assignment: CDR1 SGHDT and CDR2 YYEEEE. J was trimmed by 2 bases and V by 2 bases; bases with no gene match: 3. There are 15 residues in the CDR3. The full variable domain, in which reference TRBV5-6 and TRBJ2-2 provide the parts outside the CDR3, is DAGVTQSPTHLIKTRGQQVTLRCSPKSGHDTVSWYQQALGQGPQFIFQYYEEEERQRGNFPDRFSGHQFPNYSSELNVNALLLGDSALYLCASSFTGANTGELFFGEGSRLTVL.

In this sample, this clonotype turned up a few times. The rearrangement uses TRBV7-2 and TRBJ1-3; no definite D call. Germline V gene lookup returns CDR1 SGHTA and CDR2 FQGNSA. There are 13 residues in the CDR3. V lost 9 bases, J lost 4 bases, and 13 bases lay in between. CDR3 bases: TGTGCCAGTGGACCTGCGCCGGGAAACACCATATATTTT. This encodes CASGPAPGNTIYF. Using reference TRBV7-2 and TRBJ1-3 for the parts outside the CDR3, the full variable domain is GAGVSQSPSNKVTEKGKDVELRCDPISGHTALYWYRQSLGQGLEFLIYFQGNSAPDKSGLPSDRFSAERTGGSVSTLTIQRTQQEDSAVYLCASGPAPGNTIYFGEGSWLTVV.

This chain joins TRBV10-3 and TRBJ2-7; D is unclear. The V end was cut by 6 bases, the J end by 0 bases, with 9 bases between. This CDR3 spans 13 amino acids. Germline values: CDR1 ENHRY, CDR2 SYGVKD. CDR3 residues: CAIRPGHSYEQYF. In DNA form, the CDR3 reads TGTGCCATCAGGCCGGGCCACTCCTACGAGCAGTACTTC.

The genes are TRBV5-1 and TRBJ1-2; D is perhaps TRBD1 (5 bases). The V end lost 0 bases, the J end lost 6 bases, and 9 bases lay between the germline ends. The CDR3 covers 13 residues. Per the germline V gene, CDR1 is SGHRS and CDR2 is YFSETQ. The CDR3 DNA follows: TGCGCCAGCAGCTTGGAGGGGCTGGATGGCTACACCTTC. Translation: CASSLEGLDGYTF.

The genes are TRBV6-1 and TRBJ2-1; weak D call: TRBD2 (6 bases). In germline, CDR1 is MNHNS, CDR2 SASEGT. V was clipped by 4 bases and J by 0 bases, with 10 bases between them. The CDR3 runs 15 residues. The CDR3 nucleotides read TGTGCCAGCAGTGGGCGGGGAACCTCCTACAATGAGCAGTTCTTC. Residues: CASSGRGTSYNEQFF.

The chain employs TRBV7-2 and TRBJ2-1; D gene unclear. This CDR3 spans 14 amino acids. CDR1 SGHTA and CDR2 FQGNSA come from the germline V gene. The V end lost 3 bases, the J end lost 0 bases, and 6 bases lay between the germline ends. The CDR3 spells CASSFSTSYNEQFF. As DNA, the CDR3 is TGTGCCAGCAGCTTCTCTACCTCCTACAATGAGCAGTTCTTC. Based on the CDR3 plus reference TRBV7-2 and TRBJ2-1, the full variable domain is GAGVSQSPSNKVTEKGKDVELRCDPISGHTALYWYRQSLGQGLEFLIYFQGNSAPDKSGLPSDRFSAERTGGSVSTLTIQRTQQEDSAVYLCASSFSTSYNEQFFGPGTRLTVL.

V usage is TRBV5-1 and J usage is TRBJ2-3; 13 nucleotides line up with TRBD2. Germline V gene data show CDR1 as SGHRS and CDR2 as YFSETQ. The CDR3 is 16 amino acids. V dropped 4 bases and J dropped 4; count of bases not matched to a gene: 6. Written as DNA, the CDR3 is TGCGCCAGCAGCCCCGGACTAGCGGGGGACTCAGATACGCAGTATTTT. Its translation: CASSPGLAGDSDTQYF.

Only a few counts were recorded for this clonotype. The chain couples TRBV20-1 to TRBJ2-5, with 7 bases fitting TRBD1. There are 15 residues in the CDR3. The germline gives CDR1 DFQATT, CDR2 SNEGSKA (reference sequence). V lost 6 bases and J lost 0; bases outside the gene matches: 10. For the CDR3, the DNA is TGCAGTGCCCTAACAGGGGTGGTGGACCAAGAGACCCAGTACTTC. Residues: CSALTGVVDQETQYF.

V is TRBV4-1 and J is TRBJ2-5, with D perhaps TRBD1 (7 bases). This CDR3 is built from 17 residues. In germline, CDR1 is MGHRA, CDR2 YSYEKL. V dropped 0 bases and J dropped 3 bases, with 17 bases sitting between them. The CDR3 region has the DNA TGCGCCAGCAGCCAAGATGACGGGAGCAGGGGGAAAGAGACCCAGTACTTC. Protein: CASSQDDGSRGKETQYF.

This clonotype was counted many times. As DNA, the CDR3 is TGTGCCAGCAGCGGGACGGGATCCTACGAGCAGTACTTC. Protein: CASSGTGSYEQYF. This sequence joins TRBV3-1 and TRBJ2-7; D is possibly TRBD1 or TRBD2 (5 bases each). CDR3 size: 13 residues. V lost 5 bases to trimming and J lost 1 base, with 9 bases between them. CDR1 LGHDT and CDR2 YNNKEL come from the germline V gene (reference sequence).

The chain joins TRBV20-1 to TRBJ1-1; 8 nucleotides agree with TRBD1. The CDR3 contains 14 residues. The V gene end was trimmed by 4 bases and the J gene end by 3 bases; junction bases not matched to a gene: 7. Germline-derived CDR1 and CDR2 are DFQATT and SNEGSKA (reference sequence). The CDR3 sequence: CSATQGALHTEAFF. The CDR3 DNA sequence: TGCAGTGCTACTCAGGGGGCCCTCCACACTGAAGCTTTCTTT.

The chain combines TRBV7-2 with TRBJ2-1; perhaps TRBD2 as D (5 bases). The CDR3 is made up of 15 amino acids. Germline CDR1 is SGHTA and CDR2 is FQGNSA. Trimming shortened V by 2 bases and J by 0 bases, and 8 bases separated the two germline ends. The CDR3 coding sequence is TGTGCCAGCAGCTTAAAAGCGGCCTCCTACAATGAGCAGTTCTTC. Protein product: CASSLKAASYNEQFF.

The CDR3 DNA sequence: TGTGCCAGCAGCTTAGATCTTAAGGAAACTAGCGGTTACAAAAACATTCAGTACTTC. It specifies CASSLDLKETSGYKNIQYF. The rearrangement links TRBV11-2 to TRBJ2-4; 8 nucleotides align to TRBD2. CDR3 length: 19 residues. The J segment lost 3 bases and the V segment lost 0 bases, leaving 13 bases of the junction unmatched. Germline CDR1 and CDR2: SGHAT and FQNNGV. The whole variable domain, filled in from reference TRBV11-2 and TRBJ2-4, reads EAGVAQSPRYKIIEKRQSVAFWCNPISGHATLYWYQQILGQGPKLLIQFQNNGVVDDSQLPKDRFSAERLKGVDSTLKIQPAKLEDSAVYLCASSLDLKETSGYKNIQYFGAGTRLSVL.